These T cell receptor beta chains were read from a single sample in a study of vaccination and CD4 T cells after COVID-19. TCRdb reprocessed the PCR reads via MiXCR and lists one record per CDR3 protein. The table records tens of thousands of distinct CDR3 sequences, 67% of them present only once. The antigens of these receptors remain unknown. The sample consisted of CD4+ T cells from blood, cultured in vitro, taken after SARS-CoV-2 vaccination. The receptor source for this set is a human donor who received a COVID-19 vaccine. The CDR3 runs from the conserved cysteine through the conserved F or W. Fields, in order: clone size, D gene, V gene, J gene, CDR3 protein, CDR3 DNA. The D gene is left open where the match is weak. The size field is filled for only some rows; it gives once, few, many or a size class.

clone_size: NA; d_call: NA; v_call: TRBV7-9; j_call: TRBJ2-7; cdr3_aa: CASSALREGISYEQYF; cdr3_nt: TGTGCCAGCAGCGCCCTCCGAGAGGGTATATCCTACGAGCAGTACTTC
clone_size: NA; d_call: NA; v_call: TRBV15; j_call: TRBJ2-2; cdr3_aa: CATSRGAQGGTGELFF; cdr3_nt: TGTGCCACCAGCAGAGGGGCGCAGGGCGGCACCGGGGAGCTGTTTTTT
clone_size: NA; d_call: NA; v_call: TRBV28; j_call: TRBJ2-2; cdr3_aa: CASISRWDTGELFF; cdr3_nt: TGTGCCAGCATTAGCAGATGGGACACCGGGGAGCTGTTTTTT
clone_size: NA; d_call: NA; v_call: TRBV27; j_call: TRBJ1-5; cdr3_aa: CASSSGGLTGNQPQHF; cdr3_nt: TGTGCCAGCAGTTCTGGGGGGCTAACGGGCAATCAGCCCCAGCATTTT
clone_size: few; d_call: NA; v_call: TRBV27; j_call: TRBJ2-4; cdr3_aa: CASSLDNKNIQYF; cdr3_nt: TGTGCCAGCAGTTTAGACAACAAAAACATTCAGTACTTC
clone_size: NA; d_call: TRBD1; v_call: TRBV30; j_call: TRBJ1-2; cdr3_aa: CAWSPDRGTYGYTF; cdr3_nt: TGTGCCTGGAGTCCTGACAGGGGAACCTATGGCTACACCTTC
clone_size: NA; d_call: NA; v_call: TRBV6-1; j_call: TRBJ2-3; cdr3_aa: CASSLTWGDTQYF; cdr3_nt: TGTGCCAGCAGCCTTACGTGGGGGGATACGCAGTATTTT
clone_size: NA; d_call: NA; v_call: TRBV12-3/TRBV12-4; j_call: TRBJ1-5; cdr3_aa: CASSEAASRPQHF; cdr3_nt: TGTGCCAGCAGTGAAGCGGCGTCGAGGCCCCAGCATTTT
clone_size: NA; d_call: TRBD2; v_call: TRBV6-4; j_call: TRBJ2-3; cdr3_aa: CASSITSGGSTDTQYF; cdr3_nt: TGTGCCAGCAGCATTACTAGCGGGGGAAGCACAGATACGCAGTATTTT
clone_size: NA; d_call: TRBD1; v_call: TRBV25-1; j_call: TRBJ1-2; cdr3_aa: CASSGSGGADGYTF; cdr3_nt: TGTGCCAGCAGTGGGTCAGGGGGCGCGGATGGCTACACCTTC
clone_size: NA; d_call: NA; v_call: TRBV7-7; j_call: TRBJ1-1; cdr3_aa: CASSLELNTEAFF; cdr3_nt: TGTGCCAGCAGCTTAGAACTGAACACTGAAGCTTTCTTT
clone_size: NA; d_call: TRBD1; v_call: TRBV18; j_call: TRBJ1-1; cdr3_aa: CASSLSIPGGNTEAFF; cdr3_nt: TGTGCCAGCTCACTCTCGATCCCAGGGGGGAACACTGAAGCTTTCTTT
clone_size: NA; d_call: TRBD1; v_call: TRBV12-3/TRBV12-4; j_call: TRBJ1-2; cdr3_aa: CTSSGSGTGAYGYTF; cdr3_nt: TGTACCAGCAGCGGATCTGGGACAGGGGCGTATGGCTACACCTTC
clone_size: NA; d_call: TRBD1; v_call: TRBV10-1; j_call: TRBJ2-3; cdr3_aa: CASSESTGGVGTDTQYF; cdr3_nt: TGCGCCAGCAGTGAGTCGACAGGGGGAGTGGGCACAGATACGCAGTATTTT
clone_size: NA; d_call: NA; v_call: TRBV9; j_call: TRBJ1-3; cdr3_aa: CASSVGRAGNTIYF; cdr3_nt: TGTGCCAGCAGCGTAGGGAGGGCTGGAAACACCATATATTTT
clone_size: NA; d_call: TRBD1; v_call: TRBV12-3/TRBV12-4; j_call: TRBJ1-2; cdr3_aa: CASSRQGNNYGYTF; cdr3_nt: TGTGCCAGCAGCCGACAGGGGAACAACTATGGCTACACCTTC
clone_size: NA; d_call: NA; v_call: TRBV30; j_call: TRBJ2-7; cdr3_aa: CAWRDRDMVTYEQYF; cdr3_nt: TGTGCCTGGAGGGACCGGGACATGGTTACCTACGAGCAGTACTTC
clone_size: few; d_call: NA; v_call: TRBV24-1; j_call: TRBJ1-2; cdr3_aa: CATSKVEIPYGYTF; cdr3_nt: TGTGCCACCAGTAAAGTTGAGATCCCCTATGGCTACACCTTC
clone_size: NA; d_call: TRBD1; v_call: TRBV19; j_call: TRBJ1-5; cdr3_aa: CASSPIKDRVYQPQHF; cdr3_nt: TGTGCCAGTAGTCCGATAAAGGACAGGGTATATCAGCCCCAGCATTTT
clone_size: NA; d_call: TRBD1; v_call: TRBV2; j_call: TRBJ1-5; cdr3_aa: CASSGQGGGNQPQHF; cdr3_nt: TGTGCCAGCAGTGGACAGGGTGGAGGCAATCAGCCCCAGCATTTT
clone_size: NA; d_call: TRBD1; v_call: TRBV6-5; j_call: TRBJ1-1; cdr3_aa: CASSYDREGGTEAFF; cdr3_nt: TGTGCCAGCAGTTACGACAGGGAGGGTGGCACTGAAGCTTTCTTT
clone_size: few; d_call: NA; v_call: TRBV7-9; j_call: TRBJ2-7; cdr3_aa: CASSLGTRLEQYF; cdr3_nt: TGTGCCAGCAGCTTAGGGACCCGGCTCGAGCAGTACTTC
clone_size: NA; d_call: NA; v_call: TRBV20-1; j_call: TRBJ2-5; cdr3_aa: CSVGRGGQETQYF; cdr3_nt: TGCAGTGTAGGGAGGGGGGGTCAAGAGACCCAGTACTTC
clone_size: NA; d_call: TRBD1; v_call: TRBV6-1; j_call: TRBJ2-7; cdr3_aa: CASSEVTGGGKQYF; cdr3_nt: TGTGCCAGCAGTGAAGTGACAGGGGGCGGGAAGCAGTACTTC
clone_size: once; d_call: NA; v_call: TRBV20-1; j_call: TRBJ1-5; cdr3_aa: CSARVTGTNQPQHF; cdr3_nt: TGCAGTGCTAGAGTAACAGGGACAAATCAGCCCCAGCATTTT
clone_size: NA; d_call: NA; v_call: TRBV6-5; j_call: TRBJ1-2; cdr3_aa: CASSYSAGDYGYTF; cdr3_nt: TGTGCCAGCAGTTACTCCGCCGGCGACTATGGCTACACCTTC
clone_size: NA; d_call: TRBD1; v_call: TRBV20-1; j_call: TRBJ1-6; cdr3_aa: CSARRTGYNSPLHF; cdr3_nt: TGCAGTGCTAGGCGGACAGGGTATAATTCACCCCTCCACTTT
clone_size: few; d_call: NA; v_call: TRBV5-1; j_call: TRBJ2-3; cdr3_aa: CASRRQTGKYTDTQYF; cdr3_nt: TGCGCCAGCAGGCGCCAGACAGGAAAATACACAGATACGCAGTATTTT
clone_size: NA; d_call: NA; v_call: TRBV20-1; j_call: TRBJ2-3; cdr3_aa: CSAPRGDPTDTQYF; cdr3_nt: TGCAGTGCCCCCAGAGGGGATCCCACAGATACGCAGTATTTT
clone_size: NA; d_call: NA; v_call: TRBV7-5; j_call: TRBJ1-2; cdr3_aa: CISVSEAHRDRELKSGYTF; cdr3_nt: NA
clone_size: few; d_call: NA; v_call: TRBV6-1; j_call: TRBJ2-6; cdr3_aa: CASSRQSSGANVLTF; cdr3_nt: TGTGCCAGCAGTCGACAGAGCTCTGGGGCCAACGTCCTGACTTTC
clone_size: few; d_call: NA; v_call: TRBV6-1; j_call: TRBJ2-1; cdr3_aa: CASSEVGRTYNEQFF; cdr3_nt: TGTGCCAGCAGTGAAGTGGGGAGGACCTACAATGAGCAGTTCTTC
clone_size: NA; d_call: TRBD2; v_call: TRBV11-3; j_call: TRBJ2-5; cdr3_aa: CASSLDQRGGGTQYF; cdr3_nt: TGTGCCAGCAGCTTAGATCAGCGGGGGGGCGGAACCCAGTACTTC
clone_size: few; d_call: NA; v_call: TRBV21-1; j_call: TRBJ1-6; cdr3_aa: CASSSKPGGRENSPLHF; cdr3_nt: TGTGCCAGCAGCTCCAAGCCTGGGGGCAGGGAGAATTCACCCCTCCACTTT
clone_size: NA; d_call: NA; v_call: TRBV6-1; j_call: TRBJ2-7; cdr3_aa: CATIRPPLGEQYF; cdr3_nt: TGTGCCACCATTCGGCCTCCTTTGGGGGAGCAGTACTTC
clone_size: NA; d_call: TRBD2; v_call: TRBV7-9; j_call: TRBJ2-3; cdr3_aa: CASRSTSGGWVDTQYF; cdr3_nt: TGTGCCAGCAGATCGACTAGCGGGGGGTGGGTAGATACGCAGTATTTT
clone_size: few; d_call: TRBD1; v_call: TRBV6-1; j_call: TRBJ1-2; cdr3_aa: CASRPRQGYDGYTF; cdr3_nt: TGTGCCAGCAGGCCTCGACAGGGGTATGATGGCTACACCTTC
clone_size: NA; d_call: NA; v_call: TRBV24-1; j_call: TRBJ2-3; cdr3_aa: CATSEVRWGADTQYF; cdr3_nt: TGTGCCACCAGTGAAGTTCGTTGGGGCGCAGATACGCAGTATTTT
clone_size: NA; d_call: NA; v_call: TRBV6-5; j_call: TRBJ2-1; cdr3_aa: CASSYSGISDEQFF; cdr3_nt: TGTGCCAGCAGTTACTCAGGGATTTCGGATGAGCAGTTCTTC
clone_size: once; d_call: TRBD2; v_call: TRBV6-1; j_call: TRBJ2-1; cdr3_aa: CASSIAGDYNEQFF; cdr3_nt: TGTGCCAGCAGTATCGCGGGGGACTACAATGAGCAGTTCTTC
clone_size: few; d_call: TRBD2; v_call: TRBV20-1; j_call: TRBJ2-3; cdr3_aa: CSARDSSAGGDTQYF; cdr3_nt: TGCAGTGCTAGAGATTCAAGCGCGGGGGGAGATACGCAGTATTTT
clone_size: few; d_call: TRBD2; v_call: TRBV24-1; j_call: TRBJ2-3; cdr3_aa: CATSDQSGGATDTQYF; cdr3_nt: TGTGCCACCAGTGATCAAAGCGGGGGGGCCACAGATACGCAGTATTTT
clone_size: NA; d_call: NA; v_call: TRBV20-1; j_call: TRBJ1-5; cdr3_aa: CSARGPSTSGRNQPQHF; cdr3_nt: NA
clone_size: NA; d_call: NA; v_call: TRBV20-1; j_call: TRBJ2-1; cdr3_aa: CSAFRDSHNEQFF; cdr3_nt: TGCAGTGCTTTCCGGGACTCCCACAATGAGCAGTTCTTC
clone_size: once; d_call: NA; v_call: TRBV30; j_call: TRBJ2-7; cdr3_aa: CAWSPDRNYEQYF; cdr3_nt: TGTGCCTGGAGTCCGGACCGAAACTACGAGCAGTACTTC
clone_size: NA; d_call: TRBD2; v_call: TRBV7-2; j_call: TRBJ2-3; cdr3_aa: CASSFRASGDTDTQYF; cdr3_nt: TGTGCCAGCAGCTTTCGGGCTAGCGGGGACACAGATACGCAGTATTTT
clone_size: NA; d_call: NA; v_call: TRBV19; j_call: TRBJ1-6; cdr3_aa: CASSILVYSPLHF; cdr3_nt: TGTGCCAGTAGTATTCTGGTTTATTCACCCCTCCACTTT
clone_size: NA; d_call: TRBD2; v_call: TRBV6-2/TRBV6-3; j_call: TRBJ2-4; cdr3_aa: CASQIGPSGGLAKNIQYF; cdr3_nt: TGTGCCAGCCAGATTGGCCCTAGCGGGGGGCTAGCCAAAAACATTCAGTACTTC
clone_size: NA; d_call: NA; v_call: TRBV2; j_call: TRBJ1-2; cdr3_aa: CASSETGPPYGYTF; cdr3_nt: TGTGCCAGCAGCGAGACCGGGCCCCCCTATGGCTACACCTTC
clone_size: NA; d_call: TRBD2; v_call: TRBV6-5; j_call: TRBJ2-5; cdr3_aa: CASSYRRSGGPETQYF; cdr3_nt: TGTGCCAGCAGTTACAGAAGGTCGGGGGGGCCGGAGACCCAGTACTTC
clone_size: NA; d_call: TRBD1; v_call: TRBV19; j_call: TRBJ1-2; cdr3_aa: CASSIGAGGSGGYTF; cdr3_nt: TGTGCCAGTAGTATTGGGGCAGGGGGATCGGGTGGCTACACCTTC
clone_size: few; d_call: TRBD1; v_call: TRBV6-5; j_call: TRBJ1-2; cdr3_aa: CASRDSGQHYGYTF; cdr3_nt: TGTGCCAGCAGGGACTCGGGACAGCACTATGGCTACACCTTC
clone_size: few; d_call: NA; v_call: TRBV30; j_call: TRBJ1-2; cdr3_aa: CAWSVGGGDGYTF; cdr3_nt: TGTGCCTGGAGTGTAGGAGGCGGGGATGGCTACACCTTC